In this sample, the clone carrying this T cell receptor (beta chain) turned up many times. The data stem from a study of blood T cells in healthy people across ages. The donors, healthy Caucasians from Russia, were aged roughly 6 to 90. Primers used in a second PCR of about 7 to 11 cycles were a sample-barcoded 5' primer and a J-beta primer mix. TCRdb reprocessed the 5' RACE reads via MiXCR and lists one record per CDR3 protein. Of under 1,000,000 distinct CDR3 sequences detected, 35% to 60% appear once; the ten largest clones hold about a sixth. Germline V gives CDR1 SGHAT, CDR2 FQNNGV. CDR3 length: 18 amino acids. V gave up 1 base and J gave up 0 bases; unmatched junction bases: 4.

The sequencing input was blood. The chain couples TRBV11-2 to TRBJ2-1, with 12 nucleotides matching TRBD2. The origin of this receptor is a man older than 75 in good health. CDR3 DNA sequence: TGTGCCAGCAGCTTAGGACTAGCGGGAGAAACCTCCTACAATGAGCAGTTCTTC. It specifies CASSLGLAGETSYNEQFF.